Sequencing of this T cell receptor (beta chain) was carried out in a study of blood T cells in healthy people across ages. CDR3 length equals 12 residues. Germline V gene lookup returns CDR1 SQVTM and CDR2 ANQGSEA. The V and J ends lost 4 bases and 3 bases respectively, with 9 bases between them. A second PCR of 7 to 11 cycles used a sample-barcoded 5' primer and a J-beta primer mix. One entry per CDR3 protein results from TCRdb running MiXCR on the 5' RACE reads. Of roughly 1,300,000 distinct CDR3 sequences listed, 45% to 70% are singletons. This clonotype was detected only a few times. The TCR originated in a man aged 18 to 30 in good health. Sequencing was done on a sample of blood. V usage is TRBV29-1 and J usage is TRBJ2-5; TRBD1 or TRBD2 may be the D gene (6 bases each). This chain's CDR3 is CSVGRGEETQYF. CDR3 in DNA: TGCAGCGTTGGAAGGGGGGAAGAGACCCAGTACTTC.